This passage covers 13 T cell receptor beta chains from one sample sequenced in a study of T cell clonotyping in hematopoietic cell transplantation. Using immunoSEQ multiplex PCR, the repertoire was profiled, and TCRdb retains in-frame clones only, with some absent. The data show more than 25,000 clones, 60% to 80% seen once. Time point indicated: recipient sample about 28 days before transplant, after cytoreduction. Source: peripheral blood mononuclear cells, taken before stem cell transplant. These receptors originate from a man between 50 and 59 years old with myelodysplastic syndrome. Some clones in this sample may be carry-over from other donors' samples.

V usage is TRBV21-1 and J usage is TRBJ2-5; the table gives TRBD1 as D, unverified against the DNA. TRBV21-1 represents a pseudogene. This CDR3 is 15 amino acids long. The CDR3 spells CASDSQGGVEETQYF. CDR3 DNA: TGTGCCAGCGATTCACAGGGGGGGGTCGAGGAGACCCAGTACTTC.

The chain employs TRBV4-1 and TRBJ1-1; weak D call: TRBD1 (5 bases). The CDR3 consists of 16 residues. Trimming stripped 4 bases from V and 1 base from J, with 16 bases between. Per the germline V gene, CDR1 is MGHRA and CDR2 is YSYEKL. The CDR3 loop is CASSPQSGLTNTEAFF. The DNA for the CDR3 is TGCGCCAGCAGCCCCCAGTCGGGACTTACGAACACTGAAGCTTTCTTT.

This chain joins TRBV27 and TRBJ2-7, with no clear D. Trimming cost V 8 bases and J 7 bases, with 18 bases left between them. Germline loops: CDR1 MNHEY, CDR2 SMNVEV (reference sequence). This CDR3 is built from 13 residues. CDR3 DNA: TGTGCCAGCCGACTGGCGTTAAGTAGGGAGCAGTACTTC. This encodes CASRLALSREQYF.

J is TRBJ2-2 and V is TRBV5-6; D is perhaps TRBD1 or TRBD2 (5 bases each). Trimming shortened V by 2 bases and J by 8 bases, and 16 bases separated the two germline ends. Germline V gene lookup returns CDR1 SGHDT and CDR2 YYEEEE. The CDR3 extends over 15 amino acids. CDR3 amino acids: CASSFGTGSLGELFF. In nucleotides, the CDR3 is TGTGCCAGCAGCTTCGGGACCGGGTCTCTGGGGGAGCTGTTTTTT.

The chain is built from TRBV7-2 and TRBJ2-1, with TRBD2 as a possible D gene (6 bases). The CDR3 extends over 14 amino acids. V lost 1 base and J lost 9, with 13 bases in between. Germline V CDR1 and CDR2: SGHTA, FQGNSA. CDR3 in DNA: TGTGCCAGCAGCTTAGGGGCTAGCGCCGCTGAGCAGTTCTTC. It codes for CASSLGASAAEQFF. Full variable domain (missing parts from reference TRBV7-2 and TRBJ2-1): GAGVSQSPSNKVTEKGKDVELRCDPISGHTALYWYRQSLGQGLEFLIYFQGNSAPDKSGLPSDRFSAERTGGSVSTLTIQRTQQEDSAVYLCASSLGASAAEQFFGPGTRLTVL.

This clone turned up a few times. The chain employs TRBV5-1 and TRBJ1-1; D is uncertain. V lost 4 bases, J lost 0 bases, and 7 bases lay in between. CDR3 length equals 13 residues. Germline CDR1 is SGHRS and CDR2 is YFSETQ. Here the CDR3 reads CASSPNMNTEAFF. The DNA for the CDR3 is TGCGCCAGCAGCCCGAACATGAACACTGAAGCTTTCTTT.

This clone occurred a few times. The chain combines TRBV10-3 with TRBJ2-1; 7 bases are shared with TRBD2. Trimming took 0 bases from V and 7 from J; bases not matched to a gene: 9. Per germline, CDR1 ENHRY and CDR2 SYGVKD. The CDR3 has 16 residues. Here the CDR3 reads CAISESMASGWNEQFF. CDR3 nucleotide sequence: TGTGCCATCAGTGAGTCGATGGCTAGCGGTTGGAATGAGCAGTTCTTC.

The sample holds a few counts of this clone. The genes are TRBV11-2 and TRBJ2-2, with 7 bases identical to TRBD1. Germline V CDR1 and CDR2: SGHAT, FQNNGV. V was clipped by 1 base and J by 4 bases; unmatched bases: 3. The CDR3 consists of 15 residues. CDR3 region: CASSLGTGSTGELFF. The DNA of the CDR3 is TGTGCCAGCAGCTTAGGGACAGGTTCCACCGGGGAGCTGTTTTTT.

This chain's CDR3 is CASSEYNGYTF. CDR3 DNA: TGTGCCAGCAGTGAATATAATGGCTACACCTTC. The chain combines TRBV25-1 with TRBJ1-2; no clear D. Trimming removed 0 bases from V and 6 bases from J, with 2 bases in between. Germline V gene lookup returns CDR1 MGHDK and CDR2 SYGVNS. The CDR3 totals 11 residues.

The chain combines TRBV9 with TRBJ2-1, with TRBD1 as a possible D gene (6 bases). CDR1 is SGDLS and CDR2 is YYNGEE in the germline V gene. Deletions cut 0 bases from V and 4 bases from J, with 17 bases between. The CDR3 has 17 amino acids. As DNA, the CDR3 is TGTGCCAGCAGCGTAGGGTTAAAGGACAGCTTTTACAATGAGCAGTTCTTC. It encodes CASSVGLKDSFYNEQFF.

The V gene is TRBV30, the J gene TRBJ1-1; D call uncertain. Germline V gene sequence: CDR1 GTSNPN, CDR2 SVGIG (reference sequence). The germline V and J ends were trimmed by 1 base and 3 bases, with 9 bases remaining between them. This CDR3 is 13 amino acids long. The CDR3 DNA follows: TGTGCCTGGAGTGGGACGGACCACACTGAAGCTTTCTTT. Its protein product is CAWSGTDHTEAFF.

The chain couples TRBV5-6 to TRBJ1-1; D uncertain. In germline, CDR1 is SGHDT, CDR2 YYEEEE. The CDR3 sequence is 14 residues long. V was pared by 0 bases and J by 7 bases, with 13 bases between. The CDR3 loop is CASSLAAGRSEAFF. The DNA for the CDR3 is TGTGCCAGCAGCTTGGCCGCTGGGCGCAGTGAAGCTTTCTTT. Supplemented by reference TRBV5-6 and TRBJ1-1, the full variable domain reads DAGVTQSPTHLIKTRGQQVTLRCSPKSGHDTVSWYQQALGQGPQFIFQYYEEEERQRGNFPDRFSGHQFPNYSSELNVNALLLGDSALYLCASSLAAGRSEAFFGQGTRLTVV.

The chain has TRBV27 and TRBJ2-7; D tentatively reads TRBD1 or TRBD2 (5 bases each). CDR1 is MNHEY and CDR2 is SMNVEV in the germline V gene (reference sequence). The CDR3 contains 13 residues. V lost 5 bases, J lost 2 bases, and 10 bases lay in between. The CDR3 reads CASSQWGTYEQYF. The CDR3 DNA sequence: TGTGCCAGCAGTCAATGGGGGACCTACGAGCAGTACTTC.